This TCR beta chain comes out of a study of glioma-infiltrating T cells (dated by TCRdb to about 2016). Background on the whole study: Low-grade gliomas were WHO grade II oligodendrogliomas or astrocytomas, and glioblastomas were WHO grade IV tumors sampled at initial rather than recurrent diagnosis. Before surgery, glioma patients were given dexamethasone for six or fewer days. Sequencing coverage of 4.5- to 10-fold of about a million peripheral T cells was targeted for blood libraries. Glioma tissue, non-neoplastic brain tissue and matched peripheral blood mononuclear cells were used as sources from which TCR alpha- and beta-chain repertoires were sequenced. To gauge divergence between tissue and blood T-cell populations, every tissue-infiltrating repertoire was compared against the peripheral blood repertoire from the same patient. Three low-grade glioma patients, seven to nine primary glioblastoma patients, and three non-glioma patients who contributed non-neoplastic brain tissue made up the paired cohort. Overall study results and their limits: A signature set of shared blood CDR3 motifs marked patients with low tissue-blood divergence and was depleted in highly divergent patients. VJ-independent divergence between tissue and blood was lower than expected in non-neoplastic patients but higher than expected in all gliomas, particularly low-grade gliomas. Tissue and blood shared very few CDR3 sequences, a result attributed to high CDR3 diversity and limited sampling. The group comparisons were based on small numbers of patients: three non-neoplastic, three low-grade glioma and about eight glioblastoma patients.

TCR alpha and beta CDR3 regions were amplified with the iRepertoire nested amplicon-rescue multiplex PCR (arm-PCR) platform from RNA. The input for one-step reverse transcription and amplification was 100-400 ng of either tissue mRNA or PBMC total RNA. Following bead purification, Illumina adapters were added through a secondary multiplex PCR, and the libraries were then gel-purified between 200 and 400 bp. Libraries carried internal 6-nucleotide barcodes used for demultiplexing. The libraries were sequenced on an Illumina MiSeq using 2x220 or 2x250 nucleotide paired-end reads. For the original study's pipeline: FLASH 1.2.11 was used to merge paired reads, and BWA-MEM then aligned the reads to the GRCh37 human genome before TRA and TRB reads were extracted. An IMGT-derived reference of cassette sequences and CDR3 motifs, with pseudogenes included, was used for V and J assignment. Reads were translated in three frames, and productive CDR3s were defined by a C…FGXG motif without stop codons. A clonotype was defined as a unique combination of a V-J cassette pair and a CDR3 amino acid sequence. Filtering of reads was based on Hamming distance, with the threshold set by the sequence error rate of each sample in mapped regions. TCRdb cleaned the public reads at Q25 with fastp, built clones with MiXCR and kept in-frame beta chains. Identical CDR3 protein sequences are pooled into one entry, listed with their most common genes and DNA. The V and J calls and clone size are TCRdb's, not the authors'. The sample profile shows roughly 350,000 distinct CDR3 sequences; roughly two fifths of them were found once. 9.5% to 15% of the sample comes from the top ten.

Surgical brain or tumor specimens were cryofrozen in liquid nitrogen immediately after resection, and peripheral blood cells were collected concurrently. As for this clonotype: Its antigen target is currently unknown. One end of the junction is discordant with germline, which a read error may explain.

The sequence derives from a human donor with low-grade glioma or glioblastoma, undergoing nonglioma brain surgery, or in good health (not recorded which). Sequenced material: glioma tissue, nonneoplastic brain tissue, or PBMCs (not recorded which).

The CDR3 here reads CASSQDIGERAPSYNEQSF. The nucleotides are TGTGCCAGCAGCCAAGATATCGGGGAGAGGGCCCCGTCCTACAATGAGCAGTCCTTC. Recombination joined TRBV4-2 with TRBJ2-1; D gene: possibly TRBD2, on 5 matching bases. Including cysteine and phenylalanine, the CDR3 has 19 amino acids. Just the 57-base CDR3 DNA is kept, in frame starting at base 1. The germline V gene specifies LGHNA as CDR1 and YNFKEQ as CDR2.